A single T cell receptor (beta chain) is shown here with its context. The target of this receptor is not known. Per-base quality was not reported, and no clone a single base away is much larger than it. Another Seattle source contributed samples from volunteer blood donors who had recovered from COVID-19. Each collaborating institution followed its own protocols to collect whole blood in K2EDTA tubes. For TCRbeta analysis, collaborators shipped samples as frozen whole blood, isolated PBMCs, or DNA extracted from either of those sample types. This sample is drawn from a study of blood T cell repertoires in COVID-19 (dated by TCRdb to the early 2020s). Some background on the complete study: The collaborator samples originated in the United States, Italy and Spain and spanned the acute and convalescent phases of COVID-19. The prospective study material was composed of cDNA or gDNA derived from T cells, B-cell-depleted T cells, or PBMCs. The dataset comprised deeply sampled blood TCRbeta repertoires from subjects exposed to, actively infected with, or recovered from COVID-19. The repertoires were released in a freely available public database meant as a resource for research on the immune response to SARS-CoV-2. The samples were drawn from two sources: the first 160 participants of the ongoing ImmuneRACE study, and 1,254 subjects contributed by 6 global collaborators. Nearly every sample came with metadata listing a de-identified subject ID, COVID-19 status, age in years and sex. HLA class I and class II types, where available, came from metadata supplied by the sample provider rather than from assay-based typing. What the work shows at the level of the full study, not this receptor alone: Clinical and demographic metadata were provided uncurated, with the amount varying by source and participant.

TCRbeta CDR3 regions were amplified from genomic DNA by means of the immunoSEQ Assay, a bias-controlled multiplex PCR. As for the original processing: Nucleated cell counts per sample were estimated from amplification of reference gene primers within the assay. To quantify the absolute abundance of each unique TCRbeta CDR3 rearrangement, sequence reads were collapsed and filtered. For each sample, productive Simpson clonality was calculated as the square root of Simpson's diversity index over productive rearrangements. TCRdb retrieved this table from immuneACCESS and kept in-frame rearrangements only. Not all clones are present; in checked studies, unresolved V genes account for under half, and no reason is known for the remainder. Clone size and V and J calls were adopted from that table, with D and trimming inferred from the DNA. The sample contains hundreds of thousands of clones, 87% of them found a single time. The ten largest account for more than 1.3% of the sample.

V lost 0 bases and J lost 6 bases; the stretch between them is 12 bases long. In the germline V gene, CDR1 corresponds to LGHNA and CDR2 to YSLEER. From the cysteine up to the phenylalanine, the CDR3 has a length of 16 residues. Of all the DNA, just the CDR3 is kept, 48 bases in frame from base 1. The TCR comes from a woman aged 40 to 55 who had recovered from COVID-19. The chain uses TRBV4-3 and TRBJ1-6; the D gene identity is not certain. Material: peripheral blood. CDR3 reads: CASSQDRQVRNSPLHF. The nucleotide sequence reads TGCGCCAGCAGCCAAGATCGGCAGGTTCGTAATTCACCCCTCCACTTT.